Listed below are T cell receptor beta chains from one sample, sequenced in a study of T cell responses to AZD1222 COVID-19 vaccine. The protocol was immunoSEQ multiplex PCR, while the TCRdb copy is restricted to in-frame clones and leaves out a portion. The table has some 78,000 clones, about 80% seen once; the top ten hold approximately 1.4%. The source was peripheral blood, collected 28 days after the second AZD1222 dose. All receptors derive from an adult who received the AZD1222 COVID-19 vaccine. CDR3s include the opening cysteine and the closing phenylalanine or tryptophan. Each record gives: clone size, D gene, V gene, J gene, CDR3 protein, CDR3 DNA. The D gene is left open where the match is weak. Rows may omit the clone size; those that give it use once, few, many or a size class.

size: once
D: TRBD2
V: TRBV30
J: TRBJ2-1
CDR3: CAWSRGDEQFF
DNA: TGTGCCTGGAGCCGGGGGGATGAGCAGTTCTTC

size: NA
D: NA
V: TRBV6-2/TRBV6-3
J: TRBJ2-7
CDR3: CASSYSGRYEQYF
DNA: TGTGCCAGCAGTTACTCTGGTAGATACGAGCAGTACTTC

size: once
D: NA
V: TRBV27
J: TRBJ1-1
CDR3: CASSWVSGAGEAFF
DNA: TGTGCCAGCAGCTGGGTTTCGGGGGCAGGGGAAGCTTTCTTT

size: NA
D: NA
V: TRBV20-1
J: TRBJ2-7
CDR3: CSPQIYYEQYF
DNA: TGCAGCCCGCAGATATACTACGAGCAGTACTTC

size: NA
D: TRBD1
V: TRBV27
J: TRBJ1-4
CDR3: CASSLSGTGGNKKLFF
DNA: TGTGCCAGCAGCCTTTCCGGGACAGGGGGGAACAAAAAACTGTTTTTT

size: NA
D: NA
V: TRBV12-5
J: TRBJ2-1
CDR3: CASGLDRVPYNEQFF
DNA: TGTGCTAGTGGTTTGGACAGGGTCCCCTACAATGAGCAGTTCTTC

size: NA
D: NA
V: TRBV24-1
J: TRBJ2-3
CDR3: CATSDIDRQLWF
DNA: TGTGCCACCAGTGACATTGACAGGCAACTTTGGTTT

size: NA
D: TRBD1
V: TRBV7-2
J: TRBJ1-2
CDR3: CASSNPRGGSYGYTF
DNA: TGTGCCAGCAGCAATCCCAGGGGGGGATCTTATGGCTACACCTTC

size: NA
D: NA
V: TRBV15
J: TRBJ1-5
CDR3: CATSPLLGQEHNQPQHF
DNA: TGTGCCACCAGCCCACTTTTAGGACAAGAACACAATCAGCCCCAGCATTTT

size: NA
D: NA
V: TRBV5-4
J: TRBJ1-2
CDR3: CASSLDGYGYTF
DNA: TGTGCCAGCAGCTTGGACGGCTATGGCTACACCTTC

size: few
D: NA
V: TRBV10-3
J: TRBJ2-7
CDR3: CAISERTPVYEQYF
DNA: TGTGCCATCAGTGAAAGGACTCCAGTTTACGAGCAGTACTTC

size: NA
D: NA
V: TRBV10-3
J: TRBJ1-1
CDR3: CAISDGGNTEAFF
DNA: TGTGCCATCAGTGACGGGGGGAACACTGAAGCTTTCTTT

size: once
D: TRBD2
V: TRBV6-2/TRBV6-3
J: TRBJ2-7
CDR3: CASSQQREGQQYF
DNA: TGTGCCAGCAGTCAACAGCGGGAGGGCCAGCAGTACTTC

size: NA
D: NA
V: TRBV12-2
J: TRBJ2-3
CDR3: CASRQITTQYF
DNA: TGTGCAAGTCGCCAAATAACGACGCAGTATTTT

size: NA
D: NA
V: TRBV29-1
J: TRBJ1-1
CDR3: CSVSPQTNTEAFF
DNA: TGCAGCGTCTCGCCCCAGACGAACACTGAAGCTTTCTTT

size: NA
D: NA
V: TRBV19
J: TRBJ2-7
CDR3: CASSTRWAGGLIKAYEQYF
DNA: TGTGCCAGTAGTACGAGGTGGGCAGGGGGACTCATTAAGGCCTACGAGCAGTACTTC

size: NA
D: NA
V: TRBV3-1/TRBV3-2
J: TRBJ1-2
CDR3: CASSPLQGSPYGYTF
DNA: TGTGCCAGCAGCCCTCTACAGGGTTCGCCCTATGGCTACACCTTC

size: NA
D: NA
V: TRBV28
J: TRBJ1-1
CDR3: CASSLNAGRKAFF
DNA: TGTGCCAGCAGTTTAAATGCGGGCAGAAAAGCTTTCTTT

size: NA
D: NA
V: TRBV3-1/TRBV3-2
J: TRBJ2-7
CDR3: CASSPRSGAHEQYF
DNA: TGTGCCAGCAGCCCTCGGTCGGGTGCCCACGAGCAGTACTTC

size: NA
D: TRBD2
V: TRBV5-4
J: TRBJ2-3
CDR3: CAAQLAGGRTSTDTQYF
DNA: TGTGCGGCGCAGCTAGCGGGAGGGCGTACTAGCACAGATACGCAGTATTTT

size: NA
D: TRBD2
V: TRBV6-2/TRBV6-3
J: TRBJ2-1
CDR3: CASSRLAGEQFF
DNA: TGTGCCAGCAGTAGACTAGCGGGAGAGCAGTTCTTC

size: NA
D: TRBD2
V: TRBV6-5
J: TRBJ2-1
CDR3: CASSYSGRGEQFF
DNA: TGTGCCAGCAGTTACTCGGGGAGGGGTGAGCAGTTCTTC

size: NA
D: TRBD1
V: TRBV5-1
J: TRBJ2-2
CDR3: CASSGVQGVIGELFF
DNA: TGCGCCAGCAGCGGGGTACAGGGGGTAATCGGGGAGCTGTTTTTT